The subject of this entry is one T cell receptor (beta chain). Many counts were recorded for this clonotype. Its antigen is currently not known. Base qualities are missing; no much larger clone stands one base away. Stable Graves' hyperthyroidism was defined as no progression to ophthalmopathy during 18 months of follow-up. Hyperthyroidism patients were aged 18 to 65 years and newly diagnosed, with disease duration of less than 2 months. Exclusion was applied to patients with uncontrolled infections, other autoimmune diseases, pregnancy or lactation. Diagnoses were established on the basis of clinical symptoms, serum thyroxine and TRAb, thyroid ultrasound, and orbital computed tomography. PBMCs were separated from 10 ml of fresh peripheral blood using Ficoll-Paque density gradient centrifugation. Total RNA was extracted with Trizol reagent, and quality was checked on an Agilent 2100 Bioanalyzer. TCR beta CDR3 regions were amplified from RNA transcripts. The first round of RT-PCR for the TCR CDR3 was performed with the HTBI primer set and the Qiagen OneStep RT-PCR kit. Libraries were constructed in a second round of multiplex PCR, after which size selection and purification were performed. Libraries were sequenced paired-end with 100 bp reads on an Illumina HiSeq2000. Under the source paper's analysis protocol: SOAPnuke was used to process the raw data, throwing out any read that contained adapters or uncalled bases, had a mean Phred below 15, or lacked an exact constant-primer or identifier match. COPE v1.2.5 was used to merge the high-quality paired reads, and each unique nucleotide sequence was defined as a clonotype. MiTCR v1.1 was used to align clonotypes to the IMGT TRBV, TRBD and TRBJ reference segments. The analysis included only V-J combinations with a frequency above 0.0001, which together covered more than 99% of the repertoires. A TCS score was defined as the ratio between F50 (clonal expansion) and ExV (chaos), using BLOSUM62-based TCRdist between CDR3 peptides within each V-J. Welch's t-statistics and random forest reduced 514 V-J features to some 14, which were used in a naive Bayes classifier (R e1071). The public sequencing data were trimmed at Q25 with fastp and processed into clonotypes with MiXCR by TCRdb, which kept only in-frame beta chains. Each CDR3 protein appears once, grouped with its most common genes and DNA. In this record, the V and J calls reflect TCRdb's handling and not the investigators' own analysis. Present in this sample are fewer than 550,000 distinct CDR3 sequences, 15% to 19% of which were seen just once. The biggest ten clones account for approximately 7.5% of the sample.

These data belong to a study of T cells in Graves' hyperthyroidism and ophthalmopathy (dated by TCRdb to about 2019). The study in broad terms: Peripheral blood samples were taken at the time of initial diagnosis, prior to any treatment. To identify distinguishing TCR V-J signatures, a discovery cohort of 90 to 100 patients was used, comprising fewer than 45 with Graves' ophthalmopathy and some 60 with stable Graves' hyperthyroidism. Prospective prediction of ophthalmopathy was tested in an independent validation cohort of 18 to 20 hyperthyroidism patients and approximately 17 patients who later progressed to ophthalmopathy. The approximately 90 discovery patients were divided at random into training and test sets in a 7:3 ratio. Thyroid tissue and blood T-cell repertoires from six Graves' hyperthyroidism patients were also compared in the study. Following sampling, methimazole starting at 30 mg daily was given to hyperthyroidism patients, and high-dose intravenous methylprednisolone was given to ophthalmopathy patients. TCR Vbeta CDR3 sequencing of 135 peripheral blood samples (under 45 ophthalmopathy, under 80 hyperthyroidism and approximately 17 progressor patients) is reported in the paper.

V loses 3 bases of germline sequence and J loses 1 base, and the interval between the two ends is 6 bases. The CDR3 contains 13 residues, cysteine and phenylalanine counted. Only the CDR3 DNA is retained, 39 bases long and in frame from the first base. Overall results and qualifications from the work: A 13 V-J signature model separated ophthalmopathy from stable hyperthyroidism, with about 88% sensitivity and about 81% specificity in cross-validation and 80%/75% in testing. In validation, progression to ophthalmopathy was predicted by the model with nearly 71% sensitivity and 72% to 85% specificity, a median of 6.5 months before onset. No statistical method was used to set the sample size in advance, and investigators knew the group allocation. Most expanded thyroid clonotypes (frequency above 0.001) were also found in blood, which suggests that blood repertoires may mirror thyroid immune responses.

The sequencing sample was made of blood. This clonotype originated in a woman in her late teens or twenties with Graves' hyperthyroidism. The chain employs TRBV12-3 or TRBV12-4 and TRBJ1-1; no D gene is confidently identified. The DNA reads TGTGCCAGCAGTTTGAAGGCGAACACTGAAGCTTTCTTT. It codes for CASSLKANTEAFF.